This paragraph reports one T cell receptor beta chain. It has no known antigen specificity. Base quality data are lacking; no much larger clone is found one base away. This entry comes from a study of control samples from healthy donors and cancer patients (dated by TCRdb to 2019 to 2021). The library was produced with the immunoSEQ multiplex PCR assay. The source is immuneACCESS, and TCRdb retained only in-frame sequences with V and J called. Part of the clones is not carried over; for the studies checked, unresolved V genes explain less than half of this, and the remainder is unexplained. For this sample the table gives 12,000 to 15,000 clones, of which approximately 75% were detected only once. Of the sample, roughly 15% is held by the ten largest clones. A distance of 13 bases separates the germline ends of V and J, which lose 6 bases and 1 base respectively. The CDR3 measures 15 amino acids from cysteine to phenylalanine. Only CDR3 DNA remains: 45 bases, in frame from the first base. Based on the germline V gene, the CDR1 and CDR2 sequences are SNHLY and FYNNEI.

Sequenced input: formalin-fixed, paraffin-embedded tissue. The source of this sequence is a female donor with lung cancer. Recombination joined TRBV2 with TRBJ2-1, with the D gene not confidently named. In nucleotides, the sequence is TGTGCCAGCAGGGCGGACCTCCTATCCTACAATGAGCAGTTCTTC. The resulting protein is CASRADLLSYNEQFF.